This record covers a single TCR beta chain. The germline V gene encodes CDR1 LNHDA and CDR2 SQIVND (reference sequence). V gave up 3 bases and J gave up 1 base, with 6 bases separating them. This CDR3 spans 13 amino acids. This sample was included in a study of T cells after somatic rescue of genetic block. Measured with immunoSEQ multiplex PCR; TCRdb has only the in-frame clones, and not every one. The sample yields around 64,000 clones, just over 90% seen once. The J gene is TRBJ1-1, the V gene TRBV19; unclear D gene. The TCR was taken from a man between 35 and 55 years old. The sample taken for sequencing was peripheral blood mononuclear cells (PBMCs). This CDR3 reads CASSIAANTEAFF. The CDR3 nucleotides read TGTGCCAGTAGTATTGCAGCGAACACTGAAGCTTTCTTT.